The 8 T cell receptor beta chains in this list originate from one sample, sequenced in a study of OX40 agonist ivuxolimab in advanced cancers. Sequenced by immunoSEQ multiplex PCR; TCRdb stores in-frame clones only, minus some. The sample records about 61,000 clones, about 89% being singletons. Sequenced here: CD4+ or CD8+ T cells sorted from blood, sampled in a trial of the OX40 agonist ivuxolimab. The source is an adult with an advanced solid tumor such as melanoma, head and neck, liver or kidney cancer.

Regarding this clone: Other DNA sequences from this sample encode an identical CDR3 as well. The genes are TRBV5-1 and TRBJ2-3; 12 bases align to TRBD2. V trimming: 4 bases; J trimming: 4 bases; junction bases outside the gene matches: 4. Germline assignment: CDR1 SGHRS and CDR2 YFSETQ. This CDR3 region has 15 residues. For the CDR3, the DNA is TGCGCCAGCAGCCTAGCGGGAGGGCCCGCAGATACGCAGTATTTT. It translates to CASSLAGGPADTQYF.

The rearrangement uses TRBV4-2 and TRBJ2-1; TRBD2 matches 7 bases. The CDR3 has 18 residues. V was pared by 2 bases and J by 4 bases, with 14 bases of the junction left unmatched. Germline values: CDR1 LGHNA, CDR2 YNFKEQ. CDR3 protein: CASSQIQTGLAEYNEQFF. CDR3 sequence (DNA): TGTGCCAGCAGCCAAATCCAAACCGGGCTAGCGGAGTACAATGAGCAGTTCTTC.

This rearrangement joins TRBV9 to TRBJ2-1; D is ambiguous. CDR3 size: 12 residues. Trimming pared 0 bases from V and 8 bases from J, leaving 6 bases between. In germline, CDR1 is SGDLS, CDR2 YYNGEE. CDR3 sequence (DNA): TGTGCCAGCAGCGTAGCCGGAGATGAGCAGTTCTTC. Residues: CASSVAGDEQFF.

Note on this clone: Germline and junction disagree at one end, which may indicate a read error. The chain recombines TRBV30 with TRBJ2-7, with a possible D match to TRBD2 (6 bases). The CDR3 spans 12 residues. Germline lookup yields CDR1 GTSNPN and CDR2 SVGIG (reference sequence). The CDR3 spells CAWSSPGVNADF. CDR3 DNA sequence: TGTGCCTGGAGTTCTCCGGGGGTCAACGCGGACTTC.

The V call is TRBV6-5, the J call TRBJ2-1; no clear D gene. V gave up 5 bases and J gave up 6 bases, with 8 bases separating them. The CDR3 spans 12 residues. CDR1 and CDR2 (germline): MNHEY, SVGAGI. CDR3 sequence reads: CASSEAGNEQFF. As DNA, the CDR3 is TGTGCCAGCAGTGAAGCCGGCAATGAGCAGTTCTTC.

The gene calls are TRBV6-6 and TRBJ2-7; possible D gene TRBD2, 6 bases. The CDR3 covers 15 residues. Deletions cut 0 bases from V and 2 bases from J, with 11 bases between. Germline V gene lookup returns CDR1 MNHNY and CDR2 SVGAGI (reference sequence). The CDR3: CASSYSSGGAYEQYF. The CDR3 coding sequence is TGTGCCAGCAGTTACTCTAGCGGAGGGGCCTACGAGCAGTACTTC.

The V call is TRBV28, the J call TRBJ1-1; D is unresolved. The germline gives CDR1 MDHEN, CDR2 SYDVKM. Between the trimmed V and J ends, which lost 7 bases and 3 bases, there was a span of 12 bases. The CDR3 loop spans 13 amino acids. The CDR3 bases are TGTGCCAGCATTGGGGAGTTATACACTGAAGCTTTCTTT. Translation: CASIGELYTEAFF. The entire variable domain, with the rest obtained from reference TRBV28 and TRBJ1-1, is as follows: DVKVTQSSRYLVKRTGEKVFLECVQDMDHENMFWYRQDPGLGLRLIYFSYDVKMKEKGDIPEGYSVSREKKERFSLILESASTNQTSMYLCASIGELYTEAFFGQGTRLTVV.

Remarks on this clone: Additional DNA sequences in this sample encode the identical CDR3. The chain couples TRBV27 to TRBJ2-7, with D hard to call. V lost 0 bases to trimming and J lost 0 bases, with 6 bases between them. This CDR3 has 14 amino acids. Looked up from germline, CDR1 is MNHEY and CDR2 is SMNVEV (reference sequence). The CDR3 region is CASSLSGPSYEQYF. CDR3 sequence (DNA): TGTGCCAGCAGTTTATCCGGGCCCTCCTACGAGCAGTACTTC.